This record looks at one T cell receptor beta chain sequence and its context. In the original processing: Counts of nucleated cells, estimated from reference gene primer amplification, were obtained. Produced via immunoSEQ multiplex PCR; TCRdb's table is partial and in-frame only. The V and J calls and clone size were taken over from that table, and D and trimming were inferred from the DNA. This sample carries roughly 340,000 clones, 80% to 90% of them seen once, and the ten largest clones take 1.5% to 2.5%. Trimming removed 7 bases from V and 13 bases from J, with 14 bases in between. The germline V gene has CDR1 SNHLY and CDR2 FYNNEI. The CDR3 runs to 12 residues. This specimen comes from a study of blood T cell repertoires in COVID-19. Turning to the study itself: All recovered Cohort 3 donors got two negative PCRs, got clearance, or saw symptom resolution. T cells, B-cell-depleted T cells, or PBMCs supplied cDNA or gDNA.

Enrolled through a virtual design, the participants were between roughly 18 and 90 years of age and came from some 26 US areas. The TCR originated in a man between 40 and 49 years old in a cohort exposed to, infected with or recovered from COVID-19 (not recorded which). Sequencing was carried out using PBMCs or T cells enriched from blood (not recorded which). The rearrangement links TRBV2 to TRBJ1-6; D is undetermined. CDR3 DNA: TGTGCCAGCACCTCGGAGGAGTGCCCCCTCCACTTT. It specifies CASTSEECPLHF.